The rows below give T cell receptor beta chains drawn from one sample of a study of T cells after yellow fever vaccination. Each CDR3 protein gets one entry after TCRdb re-called the 5' RACE reads with MiXCR. The sample holds about 69,000 distinct CDR3 sequences, 5.9% seen once. The sequencing used CD4+ T cells sorted from PBMCs, collected about 2 weeks after the first yellow fever vaccination. These receptor sequences come from a man younger than 35 who received the YFV17D yellow fever vaccine. The CDR3 runs from the conserved cysteine through the conserved F or W. The order of the fields is clone size, V gene, J gene, D gene, CDR3 DNA, CDR3 protein. A D gene is named only where the DNA matches it firmly. Only part of the rows carry a size: once, few, many, or a class if the clone is expanded.

abundance: many
v_gene: TRBV5-4
j_gene: TRBJ1-2
d_gene: NA
CDR3nt: TGTGCCAGCAGCTTCGGACCCGACTATGGCTACACCTTC
CDR3aa: CASSFGPDYGYTF

abundance: NA
v_gene: TRBV5-4
j_gene: TRBJ2-3
d_gene: TRBD2
CDR3nt: TGTGCCAGCAGCTTGAAGACTAGCGGGGGTGATACGCAGTATTTT
CDR3aa: CASSLKTSGGDTQYF

abundance: many
v_gene: TRBV6-6
j_gene: TRBJ1-5
d_gene: NA
CDR3nt: TGTGCCAGCACTCATCAAGGTCAGCCCCAGCATTTT
CDR3aa: CASTHQGQPQHF

abundance: many
v_gene: TRBV7-9
j_gene: TRBJ1-1
d_gene: NA
CDR3nt: TGTGCCAGCAGCTTAGAAGGGGGGAGGCAGCACACTGAAGCTTTCTTT
CDR3aa: CASSLEGGRQHTEAFF

abundance: many
v_gene: TRBV11-2
j_gene: TRBJ1-1
d_gene: TRBD1
CDR3nt: TGTGCCAGCAGCTCCCGGCCGGACAGGTCCACTGAAGCTTTCTTT
CDR3aa: CASSSRPDRSTEAFF

abundance: many
v_gene: TRBV9
j_gene: TRBJ2-7
d_gene: TRBD1
CDR3nt: TGTGCCAGCAGCCCTCGGGACAGTAGATACTCCTACGAGCAGTACTTC
CDR3aa: CASSPRDSRYSYEQYF

abundance: many
v_gene: TRBV5-1
j_gene: TRBJ1-2
d_gene: TRBD1
CDR3nt: TGCGCCAGCAGCCCACGACAGGGTGCTCACTATGGCTACACCTTC
CDR3aa: CASSPRQGAHYGYTF

abundance: many
v_gene: TRBV3-1
j_gene: TRBJ2-1
d_gene: NA
CDR3nt: TGTGCCAGCAGCCAAGATCTCCCAGTCGATGAGCAGTTCTTC
CDR3aa: CASSQDLPVDEQFF

abundance: many
v_gene: TRBV12-3/TRBV12-4
j_gene: TRBJ1-1
d_gene: TRBD1
CDR3nt: TGTGCCAGCAGAAGGGGGCTGAGCACTGAAGCTTTCTTT
CDR3aa: CASRRGLSTEAFF

abundance: many
v_gene: TRBV5-1
j_gene: TRBJ2-3
d_gene: NA
CDR3nt: TGCGCCAGCAGCTTGATGTCAGGGGATCAGACAGATACGCAGTATTTT
CDR3aa: CASSLMSGDQTDTQYF

abundance: many
v_gene: TRBV5-1
j_gene: TRBJ1-1
d_gene: NA
CDR3nt: TGCGCCAGCAGCATATACCTCGGGGAGGGGGCTGAAGCTTTCTTT
CDR3aa: CASSIYLGEGAEAFF

abundance: few
v_gene: TRBV12-5
j_gene: TRBJ2-3
d_gene: NA
CDR3nt: TGTGCTAGTGGCTTGGGGGGCACAGATACGCAGTATTTT
CDR3aa: CASGLGGTDTQYF

abundance: NA
v_gene: TRBV5-8
j_gene: TRBJ1-1
d_gene: NA
CDR3nt: TGTGCCAGCAGCTTAAACCTTGGACAGACGTGGACTGAAGCTTTCTTT
CDR3aa: CASSLNLGQTWTEAFF

abundance: many
v_gene: TRBV5-1
j_gene: TRBJ2-5
d_gene: NA
CDR3nt: TGCGCCAGCAGCGCGGGAATGCAGGGGTTCCAAGAGACCCAGTACTTC
CDR3aa: CASSAGMQGFQETQYF

abundance: many
v_gene: TRBV7-9
j_gene: TRBJ2-7
d_gene: NA
CDR3nt: TGTGCCAGCAGCCCCCGACAGGAATCCCACGAGCAGTACTTC
CDR3aa: CASSPRQESHEQYF

abundance: many
v_gene: TRBV20-1
j_gene: TRBJ2-3
d_gene: NA
CDR3nt: TGCAGTGCTCGGTATTACACAGATACGCAGTATTTT
CDR3aa: CSARYYTDTQYF